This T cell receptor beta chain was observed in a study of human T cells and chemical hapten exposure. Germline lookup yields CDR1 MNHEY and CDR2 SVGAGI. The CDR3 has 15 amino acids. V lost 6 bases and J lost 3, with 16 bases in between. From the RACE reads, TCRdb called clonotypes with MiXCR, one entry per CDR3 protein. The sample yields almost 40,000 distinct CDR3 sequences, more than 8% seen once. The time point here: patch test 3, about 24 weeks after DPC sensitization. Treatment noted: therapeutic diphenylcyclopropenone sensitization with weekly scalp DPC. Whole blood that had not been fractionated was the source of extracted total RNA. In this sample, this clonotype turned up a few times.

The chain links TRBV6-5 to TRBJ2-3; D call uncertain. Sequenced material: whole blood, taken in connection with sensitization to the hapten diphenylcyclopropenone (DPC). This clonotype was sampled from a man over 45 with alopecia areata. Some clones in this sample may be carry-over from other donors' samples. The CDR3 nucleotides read TGTGCCAGCAGGGGTACCGGCCTCCCAACAGATACGCAGTATTTT. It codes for CASRGTGLPTDTQYF.